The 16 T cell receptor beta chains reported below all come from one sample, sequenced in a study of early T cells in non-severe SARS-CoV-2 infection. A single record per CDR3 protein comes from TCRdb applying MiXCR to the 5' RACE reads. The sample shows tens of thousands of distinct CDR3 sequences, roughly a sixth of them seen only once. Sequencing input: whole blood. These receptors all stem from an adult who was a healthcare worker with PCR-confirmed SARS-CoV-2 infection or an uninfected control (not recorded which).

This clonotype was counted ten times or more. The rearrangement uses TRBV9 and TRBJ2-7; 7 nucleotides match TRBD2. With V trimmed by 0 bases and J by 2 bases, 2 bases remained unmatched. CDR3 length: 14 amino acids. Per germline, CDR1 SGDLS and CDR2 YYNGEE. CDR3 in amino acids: CASSVGGSTYEQYF. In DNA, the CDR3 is TGTGCCAGCAGCGTAGGCGGGAGTACCTACGAGCAGTACTTC.

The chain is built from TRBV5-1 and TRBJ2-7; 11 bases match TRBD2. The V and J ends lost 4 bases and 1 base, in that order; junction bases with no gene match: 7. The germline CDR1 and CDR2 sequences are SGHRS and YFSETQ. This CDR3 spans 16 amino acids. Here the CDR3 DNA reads TGCGCCAGCAGCAAGAAGGGGACTAGCGGATCCTACGAGCAGTACTTC. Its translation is CASSKKGTSGSYEQYF.

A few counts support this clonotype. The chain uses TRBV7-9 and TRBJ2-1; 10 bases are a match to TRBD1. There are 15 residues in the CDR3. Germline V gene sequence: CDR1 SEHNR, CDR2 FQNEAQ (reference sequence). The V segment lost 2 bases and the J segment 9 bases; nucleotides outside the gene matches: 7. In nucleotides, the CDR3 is TGTGCCAGCAGCTTAAGGACAGGGGGATCGTCTGAGCAGTTCTTC. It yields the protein CASSLRTGGSSEQFF.

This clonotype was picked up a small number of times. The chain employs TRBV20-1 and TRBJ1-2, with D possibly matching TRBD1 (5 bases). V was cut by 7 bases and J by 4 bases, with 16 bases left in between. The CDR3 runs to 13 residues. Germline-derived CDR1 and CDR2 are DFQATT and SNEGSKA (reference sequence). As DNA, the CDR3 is TGCAGTGTTGATATTGGGGGACTCTATGGCTACACCTTC. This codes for CSVDIGGLYGYTF.

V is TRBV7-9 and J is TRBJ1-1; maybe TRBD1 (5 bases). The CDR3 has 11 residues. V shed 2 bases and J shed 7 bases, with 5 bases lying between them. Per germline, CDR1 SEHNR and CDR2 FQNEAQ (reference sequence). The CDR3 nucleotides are TGTGCCAGCAGCTTACAGGGTGAAGCTTTCTTT. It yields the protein CASSLQGEAFF.

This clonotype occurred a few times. As DNA, the CDR3 is TGTGCCAGCCAGCAAGGGGCGGGGGGCTCCTACGAGCAGTACTTC. Amino acids: CASQQGAGGSYEQYF. The chain joins TRBV5-4 to TRBJ2-7; 8 bases agree with TRBD2. V was pared by 7 bases and J by 0 bases, with 9 bases of the junction left unmatched. The CDR3 runs to 15 residues. In germline, CDR1 is SGHNT, CDR2 YYREEE (reference sequence).

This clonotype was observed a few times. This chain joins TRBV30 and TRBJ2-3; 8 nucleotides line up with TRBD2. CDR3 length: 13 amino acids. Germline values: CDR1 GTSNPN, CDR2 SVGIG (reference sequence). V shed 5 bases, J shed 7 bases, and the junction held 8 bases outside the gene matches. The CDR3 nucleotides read TGTGCCTGGGTAGCGGGGTCCGGTCATACGCAGTATTTT. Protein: CAWVAGSGHTQYF.

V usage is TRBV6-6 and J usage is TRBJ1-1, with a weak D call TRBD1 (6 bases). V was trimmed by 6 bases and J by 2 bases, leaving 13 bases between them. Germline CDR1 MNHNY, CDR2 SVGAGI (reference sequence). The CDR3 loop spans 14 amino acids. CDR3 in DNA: TGTGCCAGCAGCTACAGGGTCTCCAACACTGAAGCTTTCTTT. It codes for CASSYRVSNTEAFF.

In DNA, the CDR3 is TGTGCCTGGACCCCCAGCAGGGCCTTCGGGGAGCAGTACTTC. Amino acids: CAWTPSRAFGEQYF. This chain connects TRBV30 to TRBJ2-7, with D possibly TRBD1 on 5 matching bases. The germline gives CDR1 GTSNPN, CDR2 SVGIG (reference sequence). The CDR3 sequence is 14 residues long. Trimming stripped 4 bases from V and 7 bases from J, with 20 bases between.

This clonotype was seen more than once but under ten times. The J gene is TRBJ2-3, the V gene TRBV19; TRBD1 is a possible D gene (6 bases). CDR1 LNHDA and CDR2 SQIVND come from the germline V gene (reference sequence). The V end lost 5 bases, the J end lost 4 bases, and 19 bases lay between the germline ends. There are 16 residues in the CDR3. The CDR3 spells CASSLQGTSRADTQYF. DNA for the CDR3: TGTGCCAGTAGTCTACAGGGCACTAGTCGCGCAGATACGCAGTATTTT. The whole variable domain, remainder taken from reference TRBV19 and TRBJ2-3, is DGGITQSPKYLFRKEGQNVTLSCEQNLNHDAMYWYRQDPGQGLRLIYYSQIVNDFQKGDIAEGYSVSREKKESFPLTVTSAQKNPTAFYLCASSLQGTSRADTQYFGPGTRLTVL.

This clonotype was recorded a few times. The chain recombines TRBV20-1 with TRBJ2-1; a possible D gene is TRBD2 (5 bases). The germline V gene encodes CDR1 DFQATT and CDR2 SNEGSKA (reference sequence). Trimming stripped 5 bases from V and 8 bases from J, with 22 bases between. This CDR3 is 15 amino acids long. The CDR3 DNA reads TGCAGTGCTCGAGTACCGGTGGCGGGTGTCCATGAGCAGTTCTTC. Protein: CSARVPVAGVHEQFF.

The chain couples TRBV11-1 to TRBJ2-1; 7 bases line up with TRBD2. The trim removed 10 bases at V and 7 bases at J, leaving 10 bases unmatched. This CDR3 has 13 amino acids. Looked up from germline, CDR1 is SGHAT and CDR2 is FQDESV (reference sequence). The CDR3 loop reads CATGPGLINEQFF. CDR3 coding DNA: TGTGCCACCGGTCCGGGACTAATAAATGAGCAGTTCTTC.

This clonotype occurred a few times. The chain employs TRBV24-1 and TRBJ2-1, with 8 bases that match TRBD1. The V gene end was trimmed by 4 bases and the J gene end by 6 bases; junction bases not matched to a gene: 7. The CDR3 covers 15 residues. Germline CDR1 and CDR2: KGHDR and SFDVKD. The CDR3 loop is CATSEPRQGINEQFF. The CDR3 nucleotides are TGTGCCACCAGTGAGCCGAGACAGGGGATCAATGAGCAGTTCTTC.

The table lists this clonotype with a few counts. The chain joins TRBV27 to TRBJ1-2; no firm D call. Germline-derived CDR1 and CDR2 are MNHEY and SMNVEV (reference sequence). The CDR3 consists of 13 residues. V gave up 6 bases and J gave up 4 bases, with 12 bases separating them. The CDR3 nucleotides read TGTGCCAGCAGCTATGCTGTCGGCTATGGCTACACCTTC. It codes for CASSYAVGYGYTF.

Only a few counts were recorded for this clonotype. CDR3 sequence reads: CASSLDWDGYTF. The CDR3 DNA is TGCGCCAGCAGCCTTGATTGGGATGGCTACACCTTC. The genes are TRBV5-1 and TRBJ1-2; unclear D gene. Per germline, CDR1 SGHRS and CDR2 YFSETQ. With 4 bases removed from V and 6 bases from J, the gap between germline ends came to 10 bases. The length of the CDR3 is 12 residues.

The chain's CDR3 is CASSATSGTDEQYF. The CDR3 DNA follows: TGTGCCAGCAGCGCGACTAGCGGGACAGACGAGCAGTACTTC. This chain connects TRBV9 to TRBJ2-7; 11 positions match TRBD2. Per the germline V gene, CDR1 is SGDLS and CDR2 is YYNGEE. Trimming cost V 3 bases and J 5 bases; bases outside gene matches: 4. CDR3 length equals 14 residues. Full variable domain (remainder filled in from reference TRBV9 and TRBJ2-7): DSGVTQTPKHLITATGQRVTLRCSPRSGDLSVYWYQQSLDQGLQFLIQYYNGEERAKGNILERFSAQQFPDLHSELNLSSLELGDSALYFCASSATSGTDEQYFGPGTRLTVT.